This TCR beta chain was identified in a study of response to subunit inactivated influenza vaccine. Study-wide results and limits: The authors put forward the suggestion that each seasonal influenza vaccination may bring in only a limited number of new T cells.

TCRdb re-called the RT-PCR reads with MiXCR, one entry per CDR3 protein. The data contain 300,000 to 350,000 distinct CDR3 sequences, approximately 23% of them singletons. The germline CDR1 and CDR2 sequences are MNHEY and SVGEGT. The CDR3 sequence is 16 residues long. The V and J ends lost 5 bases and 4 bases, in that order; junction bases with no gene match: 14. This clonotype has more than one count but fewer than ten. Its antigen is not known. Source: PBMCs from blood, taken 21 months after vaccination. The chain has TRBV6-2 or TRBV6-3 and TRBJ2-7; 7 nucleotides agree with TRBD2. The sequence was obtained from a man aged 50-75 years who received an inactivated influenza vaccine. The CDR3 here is CASSPVAGLYTYEQYF. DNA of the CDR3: TGTGCCAGCAGTCCGGTAGCGGGTCTGTATACTTACGAGCAGTACTTC.